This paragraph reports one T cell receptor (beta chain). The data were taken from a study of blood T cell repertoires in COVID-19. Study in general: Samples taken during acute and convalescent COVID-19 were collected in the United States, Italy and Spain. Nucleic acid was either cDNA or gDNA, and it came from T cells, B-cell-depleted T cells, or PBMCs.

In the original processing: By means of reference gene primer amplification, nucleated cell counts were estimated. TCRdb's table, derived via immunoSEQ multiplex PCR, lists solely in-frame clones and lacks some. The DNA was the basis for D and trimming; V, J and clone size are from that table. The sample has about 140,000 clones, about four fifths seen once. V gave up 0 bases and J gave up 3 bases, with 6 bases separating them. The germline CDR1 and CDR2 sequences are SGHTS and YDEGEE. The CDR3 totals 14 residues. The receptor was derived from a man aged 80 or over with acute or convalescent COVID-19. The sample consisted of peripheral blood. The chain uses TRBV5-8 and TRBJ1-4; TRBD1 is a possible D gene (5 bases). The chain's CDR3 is CASSLGQPNEKLFF. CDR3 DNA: TGTGCCAGCAGCTTGGGACAGCCTAATGAAAAACTGTTTTTT.